The 29 T cell receptor beta chains below all came from one sample that was sequenced in a study of blood T cell repertoires in COVID-19 (dated by TCRdb to the early 2020s). The method behind the library was the immunoSEQ multiplex PCR assay. TCRdb stores this immuneACCESS table with in-frame sequences only. Part of the clones is absent; in the studies checked, under half of the shortfall reflects unresolved V genes, and no reason is known for the rest. Present in this sample are around 20,000 clones, approximately 83% of which were seen just once. The top ten constitute about 6% of the sample. The sequencing sample was made of peripheral blood. The receptors were sampled from a human donor in a cohort sampled during active COVID-19.

The rearrangement joins TRBV24-1 to TRBJ2-7; 10 positions match TRBD2. The CDR3 loop spans 17 amino acids. J was trimmed by 7 bases and V by 3 bases; bases with no gene match: 14. Per the germline V gene, CDR1 is KGHDR and CDR2 is SFDVKD. In DNA, the CDR3 is TGTGCCACCAGTGATGCTCGGACTAGCGGCCACCTGGGGGAGCAGTACTTC. Protein product: CATSDARTSGHLGEQYF.

The chain recombines TRBV5-4 with TRBJ2-1; TRBD2 matches at 7 bases. V shed 0 bases and J 5 bases; nucleotides not matched to a gene: 2. Germline-derived CDR1 and CDR2 are SGHNT and YYREEE (reference sequence). This CDR3 has 14 residues. The chain's CDR3 is CASSLVGRNNEQFF. Here the CDR3 DNA reads TGTGCCAGCAGCTTGGTCGGGAGGAACAATGAGCAGTTCTTC.

The chain has TRBV5-6 and TRBJ2-7, with D possibly being TRBD2 (6 bases). Per the germline V gene, CDR1 is SGHDT and CDR2 is YYEEEE. With 0 bases removed from V and 6 bases from J, the gap between germline ends came to 13 bases. This CDR3 is built from 14 residues. For the CDR3, the DNA is TGTGCCAGCAGCTTGGATAGGATCGGGGGCGAGCAGTACTTC. It translates to CASSLDRIGGEQYF. Together with reference TRBV5-6 and TRBJ2-7, the CDR3 gives the full variable domain: DAGVTQSPTHLIKTRGQQVTLRCSPKSGHDTVSWYQQALGQGPQFIFQYYEEEERQRGNFPDRFSGHQFPNYSSELNVNALLLGDSALYLCASSLDRIGGEQYFGPGTRLTVT.

Here the CDR3 reads CASSPSWLAIYEQYF. The DNA of the CDR3 is TGTGCCAGCAGCCCCTCGTGGCTAGCAATCTACGAGCAGTACTTC. V and J are TRBV3-1 (or the pseudogene TRBV3-2) and TRBJ2-7, with a possible D match to TRBD2 (5 bases). The CDR3 totals 15 residues. From germline, CDR1 is LGHDT and CDR2 YNNKEL (reference sequence). Trimming took off 4 bases at V and 3 bases at J, with 16 bases between the two ends.

V usage is TRBV11-3 and J usage is TRBJ2-2, with 8 bases lining up with TRBD2. CDR3 length: 16 amino acids. The trim removed 2 bases at V and 1 base at J, leaving 3 bases unmatched. Looked up from germline, CDR1 is SGHNT and CDR2 is YENEEA. CDR3 protein: CASSLTSGGNTGELFF. The CDR3 DNA reads TGTGCCAGCAGCTTAACTAGCGGAGGGAACACCGGGGAGCTGTTTTTT.

The chain carries TRBV27 and TRBJ2-7, with D maybe TRBD1 (5 bases). Germline V gene lookup returns CDR1 MNHEY and CDR2 SMNVEV (reference sequence). The germline V and J ends were trimmed by 1 base and 5 bases, with 12 bases remaining between them. This CDR3 has 14 amino acids. This CDR3 is CASSLYGAENEQYF. CDR3 sequence (DNA): TGTGCCAGCAGTTTATATGGGGCCGAGAACGAGCAGTACTTC.

V gene TRBV6-4 combines with J gene TRBJ2-3; 8 nucleotides match TRBD2. V dropped 4 bases and J dropped 6; count of bases not matched to a gene: 9. The germline gives CDR1 MRHNA, CDR2 SNTAGT. The CDR3 covers 15 residues. Here the CDR3 reads CASSGEAGEEDTQYF. The CDR3 DNA is TGTGCCAGCAGTGGGGAAGCGGGAGAAGAGGATACGCAGTATTTT.

The chain uses TRBV3-1 (or the pseudogene TRBV3-2) and TRBJ2-7, with TRBD2 as a possible D gene (5 bases). V was cut by 3 bases and J by 5 bases, with 11 bases left in between. CDR3 length equals 13 residues. Per germline, CDR1 LGHDT and CDR2 YNNKEL (reference sequence). The CDR3 region is CASSHRGPDEQYF. In DNA, the CDR3 is TGTGCCAGCAGCCACCGAGGGCCCGACGAGCAGTACTTC.

V and J are TRBV11-2 and TRBJ2-7; 8 bases align to TRBD1. Trimming removed 4 bases from V and 3 bases from J; junction bases left unmatched: 5. CDR3 size: 14 residues. Germline loops: CDR1 SGHAT, CDR2 FQNNGV. The chain's CDR3 is CASSYGTGYYEQYF. The CDR3, as DNA: TGTGCCAGCAGCTACGGGACAGGATACTACGAGCAGTACTTC.

V is TRBV6-5 and J is TRBJ2-1, with a weak D call TRBD2 (5 bases). CDR1 is MNHEY, CDR2 SVGAGI, per germline. CDR3 length: 16 amino acids. V was clipped by 0 bases and J by 8 bases, with 17 bases between them. The CDR3 coding sequence is TGTGCCAGCAGTTACTCGCCTAGCCCCTTTTGGGATGAGCAGTTCTTC. Protein sequence: CASSYSPSPFWDEQFF.

This clone was recorded a few times. The V gene is TRBV27, the J gene TRBJ1-3; 8 positions agree with TRBD1. This CDR3 is built from 15 residues. Germline lookup yields CDR1 MNHEY and CDR2 SMNVEV (reference sequence). J lost 2 bases, V lost 6 bases, and 6 bases had no gene match. In DNA form, the CDR3 reads TGTGCCAGCAGCAATACAGGGGGGCCTGGAAACACCATATATTTT. It translates to CASSNTGGPGNTIYF.

The genes are TRBV4-2 and TRBJ2-3; 12 bases fit TRBD2. Germline V gene sequence: CDR1 LGHNA, CDR2 YNFKEQ. Trimming at V came to 0 bases and at J to 4 bases, leaving 2 bases not matched to a gene. The CDR3 runs to 16 residues. CDR3 in amino acids: CASSQDLAGGADTQYF. In nucleotides, the CDR3 is TGTGCCAGCAGCCAAGATCTAGCGGGAGGGGCAGATACGCAGTATTTT.

This rearrangement joins TRBV7-8 to TRBJ1-5; D uncertain. V was pared by 5 bases and J by 1 base, with 9 bases between. Germline values: CDR1 SGHVS, CDR2 FQNEAQ. The CDR3 spans 14 residues. The DNA of the CDR3 is TGTGCCAGCAGCGAGGTGGCGAGCAATCAGCCCCAGCATTTT. As protein: CASSEVASNQPQHF.

The chain couples TRBV7-9 to TRBJ1-2; D gene unclear. The CDR3 runs to 12 residues. Germline lookup yields CDR1 SEHNR and CDR2 FQNEAQ (reference sequence). Trimming left V 5 bases short and J 1 base short, with 5 bases between. In nucleotides, the CDR3 is TGTGCCAGCAGCACCTATAACTATGGCTACACCTTC. Translated: CASSTYNYGYTF.

The CDR3 protein is CASSAGVTGELFF. The CDR3, as DNA: TGTGCCAGCAGTGCGGGGGTCACCGGGGAGCTGTTTTTT. The chain links TRBV6-4 to TRBJ2-2; possibly TRBD2 for D (6 bases). Germline-derived CDR1 and CDR2 are MRHNA and SNTAGT. The CDR3 length is 13 residues. Trimming took off 4 bases at V and 4 bases at J, with 7 bases between the two ends.

The CDR3 DNA follows: TGTGCCAGCAGCCCCACAGGGATTACTAATGAAAAACTGTTTTTT. Protein product: CASSPTGITNEKLFF. This chain connects TRBV7-9 to TRBJ1-4, with D possibly TRBD1 on 6 matching bases. Germline assignment: CDR1 SEHNR and CDR2 FQNEAQ (reference sequence). The CDR3 loop spans 15 amino acids. Trimming stripped 5 bases from V and 2 bases from J, with 12 bases between.

The chain recombines TRBV11-3 with TRBJ2-1; a weak D match, TRBD2 (7 bases). The V end was cut by 0 bases, the J end by 5 bases, with 11 bases between. Per the germline V gene, CDR1 is SGHNT and CDR2 is YENEEA. This CDR3 spans 15 amino acids. The CDR3 nucleotides read TGTGCCAGCAGCTTAGACGGGGGGCGACACAATGAGCAGTTCTTC. This translates into CASSLDGGRHNEQFF.

Only a few counts were recorded for this clone. The chain links TRBV9 to TRBJ2-7; 7 bases are a match to TRBD2. J gave up 5 bases and V 0 bases, and 11 bases lay outside the gene matches. Germline-derived CDR1 and CDR2 are SGDLS and YYNGEE. The CDR3 sequence is 16 residues long. The CDR3: CASSVVPGLGSNEQYF. The CDR3 coding sequence is TGTGCCAGCAGCGTAGTCCCCGGACTAGGGTCCAACGAGCAGTACTTC.

This clone was seen a few times. The chain has TRBV6-2 or TRBV6-3 and TRBJ2-5; the match to TRBD2 covers 10 bases. Germline CDR1 reads MNHEY; CDR2 reads SVGEGT. The CDR3 extends over 14 amino acids. With 2 bases clipped from V and 5 bases from J, the junction kept 2 bases outside the gene matches. CDR3 residues: CASSYGTSVETQYF. The CDR3 region has the DNA TGTGCCAGCAGTTACGGGACTAGCGTCGAGACCCAGTACTTC.

The chain links TRBV5-8 to TRBJ2-1; the match to TRBD1 covers 8 bases. Trimming cost V 3 bases and J 2 bases; bases outside gene matches: 10. Germline lookup yields CDR1 SGHTS and CDR2 YDEGEE. The CDR3 covers 17 residues. The CDR3 coding sequence is TGTGCCAGCAGCTACCACGGAGACAGGGGCCCCTACAATGAGCAGTTCTTC. Its translation is CASSYHGDRGPYNEQFF.

V gene TRBV5-1 combines with J gene TRBJ1-2; D unresolved. Germline V gene data show CDR1 as SGHRS and CDR2 as YFSETQ. The V end was cut by 4 bases, the J end by 2 bases, with 18 bases between. The CDR3 consists of 16 residues. The CDR3 sequence is CASSPRDRPGNYGYTF. CDR3 bases: TGCGCCAGCAGCCCGCGGGATCGCCCGGGGAACTATGGCTACACCTTC. The entire variable domain, with the rest obtained from reference TRBV5-1 and TRBJ1-2, is as follows: KAGVTQTPRYLIKTRGQQVTLSCSPISGHRSVSWYQQTPGQGLQFLFEYFSETQRNKGNFPGRFSGRQFSNSRSEMNVSTLELGDSALYLCASSPRDRPGNYGYTFGSGTRLTVV.

The rearrangement uses TRBV2 and TRBJ2-6; TRBD1 matches 10 bases. V was pared by 5 bases and J by 1 base, with 5 bases of the junction left unmatched. The CDR3 has 17 amino acids. Germline V lookup: CDR1 SNHLY, CDR2 FYNNEI. In nucleotides, the CDR3 is TGTGCCAGCAGTCGGGACAGGGGTATTTCTGGGGCCAACGTCCTGACTTTC. This gives the protein CASSRDRGISGANVLTF.

The J gene is TRBJ2-1, the V gene TRBV20-1; 8 nucleotides match TRBD2. The CDR3 length is 14 residues. Germline CDR1 reads DFQATT; CDR2 reads SNEGSKA (reference sequence). Trimming took 3 bases from V and 4 from J; bases not matched to a gene: 5. The CDR3 spells CSASWGLDYNEQFF. The CDR3 DNA reads as TGCAGTGCTAGTTGGGGACTAGATTACAATGAGCAGTTCTTC.

This clone was seen only a few times. This CDR3 is CASSYSASGSDEQFF. In DNA, the CDR3 is TGTGCCAGCAGTTACTCGGCTAGCGGGAGTGATGAGCAGTTCTTC. The genes are TRBV6-2 or TRBV6-3 and TRBJ2-1; TRBD2 agrees at 10 bases. Germline V gene lookup returns CDR1 MNHEY and CDR2 SVGEGT. This CDR3 comprises 15 residues. V was pared by 0 bases and J by 8 bases, with 4 bases of the junction left unmatched.

The chain carries TRBV9 and TRBJ2-7; a weak D match, TRBD1 (5 bases). The CDR3 runs to 14 residues. Germline V gene sequence: CDR1 SGDLS, CDR2 YYNGEE. Trimming shortened V by 3 bases and J by 1 base, and 11 bases separated the two germline ends. CDR3 amino acids: CASSGLDNSYEQYF. CDR3 sequence (DNA): TGTGCCAGCAGCGGGCTGGACAATTCCTACGAGCAGTACTTC.

This clone is judged medium-sized. The V gene is TRBV11-1, the J gene TRBJ1-5; no clear D gene. Germline V gene sequence: CDR1 SGHAT, CDR2 FQDESV (reference sequence). The CDR3 has 15 amino acids. The germline V and J ends were trimmed by 3 bases and 0 bases, with 9 bases remaining between them. The CDR3 region has the DNA TGTGCCAGCAGCTTGAACAGTTATAGCAATCAGCCCCAGCATTTT. Its translation is CASSLNSYSNQPQHF.

The V gene is TRBV13, the J gene TRBJ2-1; 14 bases line up with TRBD2. V dropped 5 bases and J dropped 0; count of bases not matched to a gene: 9. The germline gives CDR1 PRHDT, CDR2 FYEKMQ (reference sequence). This CDR3 comprises 19 residues. In DNA form, the CDR3 reads TGTGCCAGCAGCCTGACCGGACTAGCGGGAGGATCCTCCTACAATGAGCAGTTCTTC. This encodes CASSLTGLAGGSSYNEQFF.

J is TRBJ2-1 and V is TRBV28, with TRBD2 matching 8 bases. The J segment lost 7 bases and the V segment lost 8 bases, leaving 7 bases of the junction unmatched. The CDR3 extends over 13 amino acids. The germline gives CDR1 MDHEN, CDR2 SYDVKM. The CDR3 sequence is CASDGRALNEQFF. CDR3 DNA: TGTGCCAGCGACGGGAGGGCCCTTAATGAGCAGTTCTTC.

The J gene is TRBJ2-3, the V gene TRBV7-8; a possible D gene is TRBD1 (5 bases). Per germline, CDR1 SGHVS and CDR2 FQNEAQ. V was trimmed by 1 base and J by 1 base, leaving 9 bases between them. CDR3 length: 15 amino acids. The CDR3 region has the DNA TGTGCCAGCAGCTTAGGCGACAGTCGCACAGATACGCAGTATTTT. Its protein is CASSLGDSRTDTQYF.